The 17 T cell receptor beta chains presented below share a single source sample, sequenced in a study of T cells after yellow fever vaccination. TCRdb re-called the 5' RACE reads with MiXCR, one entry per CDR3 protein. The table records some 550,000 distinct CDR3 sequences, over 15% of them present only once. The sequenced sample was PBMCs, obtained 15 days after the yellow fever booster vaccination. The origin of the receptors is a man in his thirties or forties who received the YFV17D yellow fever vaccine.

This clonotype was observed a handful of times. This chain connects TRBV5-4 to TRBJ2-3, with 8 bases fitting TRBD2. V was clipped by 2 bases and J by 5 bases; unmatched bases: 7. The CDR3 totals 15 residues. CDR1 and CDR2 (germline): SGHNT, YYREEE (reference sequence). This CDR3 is CASSFAGGRLDTQYF. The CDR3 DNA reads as TGTGCCAGCAGCTTCGCGGGCGGGAGGTTAGATACGCAGTATTTT. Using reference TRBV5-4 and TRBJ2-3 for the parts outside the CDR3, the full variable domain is ETGVTQSPTHLIKTRGQQVTLRCSSQSGHNTVSWYQQALGQGPQFIFQYYREEENGRGNFPPRFSGLQFPNYSSELNVNALELDDSALYLCASSFAGGRLDTQYFGPGTRLTVL.

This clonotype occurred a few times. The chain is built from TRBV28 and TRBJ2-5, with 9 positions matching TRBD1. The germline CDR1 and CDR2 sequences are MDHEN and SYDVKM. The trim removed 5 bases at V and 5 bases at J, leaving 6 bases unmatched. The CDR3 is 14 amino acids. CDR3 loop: CASSEQGARETQYF. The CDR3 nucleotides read TGTGCCAGCAGTGAACAGGGGGCGCGTGAGACCCAGTACTTC.

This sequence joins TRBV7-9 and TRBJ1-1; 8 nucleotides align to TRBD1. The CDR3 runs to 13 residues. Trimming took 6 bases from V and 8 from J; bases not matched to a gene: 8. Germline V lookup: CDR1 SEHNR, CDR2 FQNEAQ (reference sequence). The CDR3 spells CASRDGGDREAFF. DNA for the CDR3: TGTGCCAGCAGGGATGGGGGGGACAGGGAAGCTTTCTTT.

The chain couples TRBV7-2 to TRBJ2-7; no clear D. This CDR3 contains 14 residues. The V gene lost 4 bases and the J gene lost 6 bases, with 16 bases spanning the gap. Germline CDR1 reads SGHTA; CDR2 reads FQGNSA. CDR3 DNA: TGTGCCAGCAGCTCATCCCATCGGGCTGGCGAGCAGTACTTC. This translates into CASSSSHRAGEQYF.

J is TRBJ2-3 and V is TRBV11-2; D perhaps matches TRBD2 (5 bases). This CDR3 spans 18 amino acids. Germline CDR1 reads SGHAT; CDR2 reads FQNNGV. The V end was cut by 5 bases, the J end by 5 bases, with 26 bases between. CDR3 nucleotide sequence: TGTGCCAGCAGCCCGTGGACGCGCGGACTTCGAGTTTTAGATACGCAGTATTTT. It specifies CASSPWTRGLRVLDTQYF.

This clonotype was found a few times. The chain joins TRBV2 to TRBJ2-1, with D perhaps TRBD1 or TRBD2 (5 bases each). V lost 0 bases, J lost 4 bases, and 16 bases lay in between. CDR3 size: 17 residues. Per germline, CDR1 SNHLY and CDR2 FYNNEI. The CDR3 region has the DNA TGTGCCAGCAGTGAAGCGCTTCGGGGCAGGGAATACAATGAGCAGTTCTTC. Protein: CASSEALRGREYNEQFF.

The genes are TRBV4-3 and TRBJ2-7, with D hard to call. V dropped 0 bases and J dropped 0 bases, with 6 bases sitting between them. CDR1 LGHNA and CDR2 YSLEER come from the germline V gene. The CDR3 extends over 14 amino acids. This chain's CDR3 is CASSQDRISYEQYF. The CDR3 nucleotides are TGCGCCAGCAGCCAAGACCGGATCTCCTACGAGCAGTACTTC.

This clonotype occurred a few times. The CDR3 sequence is CASSLSQVGTDTQYF. For the CDR3, the DNA is TGTGCCAGCAGCTTAAGCCAGGTCGGAACAGATACGCAGTATTTT. The gene calls are TRBV7-9 and TRBJ2-3; D remains ambiguous. Germline-derived CDR1 and CDR2 are SEHNR and FQNEAQ (reference sequence). The CDR3 loop spans 15 amino acids. Trimming stripped 2 bases from V and 3 bases from J, with 12 bases between.

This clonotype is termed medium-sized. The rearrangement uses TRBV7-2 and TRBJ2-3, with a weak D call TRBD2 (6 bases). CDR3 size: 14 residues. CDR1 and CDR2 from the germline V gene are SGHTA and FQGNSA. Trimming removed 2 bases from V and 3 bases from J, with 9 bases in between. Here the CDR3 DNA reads TGTGCCAGCAGCTTAATGGGGGGTACAGATACGCAGTATTTT. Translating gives CASSLMGGTDTQYF.

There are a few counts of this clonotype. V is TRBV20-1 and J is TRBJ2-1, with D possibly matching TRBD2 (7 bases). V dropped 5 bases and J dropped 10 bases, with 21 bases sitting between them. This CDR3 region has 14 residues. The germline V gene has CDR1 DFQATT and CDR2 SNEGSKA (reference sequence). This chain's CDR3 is CSAEDHLRGGEQFF. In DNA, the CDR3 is TGCAGTGCTGAGGACCACCTAAGGGGGGGCGAGCAGTTCTTC.

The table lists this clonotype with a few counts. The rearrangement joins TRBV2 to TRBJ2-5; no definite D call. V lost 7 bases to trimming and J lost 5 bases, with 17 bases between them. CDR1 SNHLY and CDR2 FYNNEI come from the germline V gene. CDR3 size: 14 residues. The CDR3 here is CASILDHHAETQYF. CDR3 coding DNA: TGTGCCAGCATACTGGACCATCACGCGGAGACCCAGTACTTC.

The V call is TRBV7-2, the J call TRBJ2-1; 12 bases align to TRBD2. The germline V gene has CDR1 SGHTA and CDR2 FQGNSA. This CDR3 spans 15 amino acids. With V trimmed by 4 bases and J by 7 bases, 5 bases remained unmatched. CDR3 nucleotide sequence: TGTGCCAGCAGCTCACTAGCGGGAGGCACAAATGAGCAGTTCTTC. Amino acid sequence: CASSSLAGGTNEQFF.

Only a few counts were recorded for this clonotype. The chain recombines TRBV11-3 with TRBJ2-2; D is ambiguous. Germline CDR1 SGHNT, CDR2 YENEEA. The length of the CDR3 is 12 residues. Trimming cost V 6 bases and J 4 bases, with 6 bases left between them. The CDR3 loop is CASSRSTGELFF. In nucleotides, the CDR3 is TGTGCCAGCAGTCGTTCCACCGGGGAGCTGTTTTTT.

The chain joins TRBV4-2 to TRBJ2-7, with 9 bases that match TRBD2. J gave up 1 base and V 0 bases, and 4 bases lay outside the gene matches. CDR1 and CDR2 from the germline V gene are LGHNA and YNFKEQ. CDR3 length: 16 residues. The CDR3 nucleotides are TGTGCCAGCAGCCAAGACGCTAGCGGGACTTCCTACGAGCAGTACTTC. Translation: CASSQDASGTSYEQYF.

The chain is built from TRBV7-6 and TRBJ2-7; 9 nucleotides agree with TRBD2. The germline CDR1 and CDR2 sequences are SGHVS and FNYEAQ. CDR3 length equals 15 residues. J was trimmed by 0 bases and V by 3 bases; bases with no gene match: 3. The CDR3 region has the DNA TGTGCCAGCAGCTTTCTTAGCGGGAGCTCCTACGAGCAGTACTTC. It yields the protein CASSFLSGSSYEQYF.

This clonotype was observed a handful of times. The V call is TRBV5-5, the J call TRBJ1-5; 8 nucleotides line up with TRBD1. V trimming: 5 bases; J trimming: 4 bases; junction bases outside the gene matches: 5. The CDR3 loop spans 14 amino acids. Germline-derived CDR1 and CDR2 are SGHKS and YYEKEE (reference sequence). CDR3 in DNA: TGTGCCAGCAGAGGACAGGGCACTAATCAGCCCCAGCATTTT. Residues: CASRGQGTNQPQHF.

CDR3 DNA sequence: TGTGCCAGCAGCTTTAGCGGGAGAATGTCCTACAATGAGCAGTTCTTC. This encodes CASSFSGRMSYNEQFF. The rearrangement joins TRBV5-5 to TRBJ2-1; 9 positions match TRBD2. From germline, CDR1 is SGHKS and CDR2 YYEKEE (reference sequence). The CDR3 is 16 amino acids. V was pared by 2 bases and J by 1 base, with 4 bases of the junction left unmatched.